The 19 T cell receptor beta chains listed next were all sequenced from one sample in a study of monozygotic twins with inflammatory bowel disease. TCRdb reprocessed the 5' RACE reads and keeps a single row for each CDR3 protein, giving no DNA. The repertoire shows more than 300,000 distinct CDR3 sequences; the top ten hold 2.6%. Sequenced: blood. These TCRs come from a human donor with ulcerative colitis or Crohn's disease, or a healthy co-twin of an affected twin (not recorded which).

This rearrangement joins TRBV19 to TRBJ2-7. Germline lookup yields CDR1 LNHDA and CDR2 SQIVND (reference sequence). The CDR3 covers 15 residues. The chain's CDR3 is CASSIAYGQLYEQYF. The variable domain in full, with the rest retrieved from reference TRBV19 and TRBJ2-7, is DGGITQSPKYLFRKEGQNVTLSCEQNLNHDAMYWYRQDPGQGLRLIYYSQIVNDFQKGDIAEGYSVSREKKESFPLTVTSAQKNPTAFYLCASSIAYGQLYEQYFGPGTRLTVT.

The CDR3 region is CASSEGAMTYEQYF. The V gene is TRBV6-1, the J gene TRBJ2-7. Germline CDR1 is MNHNS and CDR2 is SASEGT. The CDR3 contains 14 residues.

The J gene is TRBJ2-7, the V gene TRBV5-6; TCRdb gives TRBD1 as the D gene, but with no DNA this cannot be confirmed. The length of the CDR3 is 16 residues. Germline V lookup: CDR1 SGHDT, CDR2 YYEEEE. The CDR3 spells CASSLRFSGVGYEQYF.

The chain has TRBV5-1 and TRBJ1-1. The CDR3 has 14 amino acids. Per germline, CDR1 SGHRS and CDR2 YFSETQ. CDR3 loop: CASSSRMMNTEAFF.

The V gene is TRBV6-2 or TRBV6-3, the J gene TRBJ2-5; checking the TCRdb D call of TRBD2 is not possible without DNA. The CDR3 contains 14 residues. Germline CDR1 is MNHEY and CDR2 is SVGEGT. The CDR3 is CASSYGGIGGTQYF.

J is TRBJ2-3 and V is TRBV29-1; as DNA is missing, the TRBD1 call by TCRdb cannot be tested. Germline CDR1 and CDR2: SQVTM and ANQGSEA. The CDR3 is 14 residues long. The CDR3 sequence: CSVEGTGGSDTQYF.

The chain uses TRBV15 and TRBJ1-1; the D call of TRBD1 rests on TCRdb alone, since no DNA is present to check it. The CDR3 has 15 residues. Germline V gene data show CDR1 as LNHNV and CDR2 as YYDKDF (reference sequence). The CDR3 loop is CATSRVGGGDTEAFF.

V is TRBV1 and J is TRBJ2-3; TCRdb's D call, TRBD1, is unchecked because there is no DNA. TRBV1 is assigned pseudogene status. This CDR3 has 13 residues. The CDR3 loop is CTSSPDPGPRQYF.

This chain joins TRBV28 and TRBJ1-2. CDR1 is MDHEN and CDR2 is SYDVKM in the germline V gene. The CDR3 spans 12 residues. Here the CDR3 reads CASSLRIYGYTF.

The rearrangement links TRBV7-9 to TRBJ2-4; the TCRdb D gene call, TRBD1, has no DNA to confirm it. The CDR3 is 16 amino acids. Germline V gene sequence: CDR1 SEHNR, CDR2 FQNEAQ (reference sequence). CDR3 sequence: CASSFGTALAKNIQYF.

The chain links TRBV6-1 to TRBJ2-1; TCRdb's assignment of TRBD1 cannot be checked, as there is no DNA. The CDR3 is 15 residues long. Germline V gene data show CDR1 as MNHNS and CDR2 as SASEGT. This CDR3 is CASSPIRDTQNEQFF.

This CDR3 is CASSPWRGYTGELFF. The rearrangement links TRBV7-7 to TRBJ2-2; absent DNA, TCRdb's TRBD1 call cannot be checked. This CDR3 has 15 amino acids. The germline V gene encodes CDR1 SSHAT and CDR2 FNYEAQ (reference sequence).

The rearrangement uses TRBV21-1 and TRBJ2-5; the D call of TRBD2 rests on TCRdb alone, since no DNA is present to check it. TRBV21-1 is given as a pseudogene. This CDR3 spans 21 amino acids. The CDR3 spells CASSKVAVGISGGSWGETQYF.

V gene TRBV20-1 combines with J gene TRBJ2-5; TCRdb's D call of TRBD2 is untestable without DNA. Germline assignment: CDR1 DFQATT and CDR2 SNEGSKA (reference sequence). The CDR3 runs 15 residues. CDR3 residues: CSGPRTSGGPWAQYF.

This sequence joins TRBV19 and TRBJ1-1; TCRdb returns TRBD1, unconfirmable since there is no DNA. The CDR3 covers 15 residues. Germline loops: CDR1 LNHDA, CDR2 SQIVND (reference sequence). The CDR3 is CASSSQGASNTEAFF.

The chain employs TRBV5-1 and TRBJ2-3; without DNA, the TCRdb call of TRBD1 cannot be checked. Germline loops: CDR1 SGHRS, CDR2 YFSETQ. This CDR3 is 13 amino acids long. CDR3 protein: CASSEGTTDTQYF.

V is TRBV3-1 and J is TRBJ2-1; TCRdb's assignment of TRBD2 cannot be checked, as there is no DNA. Germline V CDR1 and CDR2: LGHDT, YNNKEL (reference sequence). This CDR3 has 18 amino acids. CDR3 protein: CASSLSIRTSGGRNEQFF.

The V call is TRBV30, the J call TRBJ2-3; TCRdb names TRBD1, which stays unverified in the absence of DNA. This CDR3 comprises 15 residues. Germline V lookup: CDR1 GTSNPN, CDR2 SVGIG (reference sequence). CDR3 protein: CAWSQEGTDTDTQYF.

The chain links TRBV5-1 to TRBJ2-1; TCRdb lists TRBD2, though no DNA is available to test this call. The germline gives CDR1 SGHRS, CDR2 YFSETQ. CDR3 length: 15 residues. CDR3 residues: CASSLWLAGNNEQFF.